The 28 T cell receptor beta chains below all came from one sample that was sequenced in a study of T-cell memory formation after mild COVID-19. TCRdb independently ran MiXCR on the 5' RACE reads; one entry per CDR3 protein. The sample holds 130,000 to 150,000 distinct CDR3 sequences; 5.5% to 7% are singletons and the top ten take about 2.1%. The sequencing input was PBMCs or a T cell subset sorted from them (not recorded which). These receptors were obtained from an adult woman who had mild COVID-19 (a few samples of this study predate the infection). Cell type and time point are not known.

The table lists this clonotype with a few counts. This sequence joins TRBV19 and TRBJ2-3, with D possibly called TRBD1 or TRBD2 (5 bases each). Germline V gene data show CDR1 as LNHDA and CDR2 as SQIVND (reference sequence). The CDR3 is 14 amino acids. V was pared by 3 bases and J by 3 bases, with 10 bases between. Written as DNA, the CDR3 is TGTGCCAGTAGTATTTCCGGGACGACAGATACGCAGTATTTT. Protein product: CASSISGTTDTQYF.

This clonotype was seen ten or more times. V gene TRBV20-1 combines with J gene TRBJ2-5; possible D gene TRBD1, 7 bases. Looked up from germline, CDR1 is DFQATT and CDR2 is SNEGSKA (reference sequence). The CDR3 is made up of 16 amino acids. Trimming shortened V by 7 bases and J by 1 base, and 22 bases separated the two germline ends. DNA for the CDR3: TGCAGTGGGGTCCCATTCGCAGGGGGGACCCAAGAGACCCAGTACTTC. Amino acid sequence: CSGVPFAGGTQETQYF.

In its sample, this clonotype was seen many times. V and J are TRBV12-3 or TRBV12-4 and TRBJ2-1; D is uncertain. Trimming took 6 bases from V and 5 from J, leaving 14 bases between them. The CDR3 is made up of 14 amino acids. The CDR3 nucleotides are TGTGCCAGCAGCTCAGCCGTATTTAACAATGAGCAGTTCTTC. It yields the protein CASSSAVFNNEQFF.

This clonotype was seen many times. The chain has TRBV29-1 and TRBJ2-3; 14 bases fit TRBD2. The germline CDR1 and CDR2 sequences are SQVTM and ANQGSEA. V trimming: 6 bases; J trimming: 9 bases; junction bases outside the gene matches: 11. The CDR3 spans 15 residues. CDR3 nucleotide sequence: TGCAGCGTCCTGACTAGCGGGGGGGCCGGGTCGACGCAGTATTTT. Amino acids: CSVLTSGGAGSTQYF.

This rearrangement joins TRBV20-1 to TRBJ1-2; weak D call: TRBD1 (6 bases). V dropped 0 bases and J dropped 2 bases, with 10 bases sitting between them. This CDR3 has 14 residues. The germline gives CDR1 DFQATT, CDR2 SNEGSKA (reference sequence). The CDR3 here is CSARDSGGNYGYTF. CDR3 DNA: TGCAGTGCTAGAGATAGTGGGGGCAACTATGGCTACACCTTC.

This chain links TRBV5-1 with TRBJ1-5, with a weak D call TRBD1 (6 bases). Germline V gene data show CDR1 as SGHRS and CDR2 as YFSETQ. The germline V and J ends were trimmed by 4 bases and 2 bases, with 19 bases remaining between them. The CDR3 length is 17 residues. CDR3 sequence: CASSNSEQGLGNQPQHF. The CDR3 DNA sequence: TGCGCCAGCAGCAATAGCGAACAGGGTCTCGGCAATCAGCCCCAGCATTTT.

This clonotype was detected many times. V is TRBV9 and J is TRBJ2-2; perhaps TRBD1 as D (6 bases). V was cut by 4 bases and J by 2 bases, with 12 bases left in between. Germline V gene lookup returns CDR1 SGDLS and CDR2 YYNGEE. The CDR3 consists of 15 residues. CDR3: CASSPGQVNTGELFF. CDR3 bases: TGTGCCAGCAGCCCGGGACAAGTAAACACCGGGGAGCTGTTTTTT.

This clonotype was seen many times. This chain uses TRBV24-1 with TRBJ2-2; no reliable D call. The germline CDR1 and CDR2 sequences are KGHDR and SFDVKD. The CDR3 runs 14 residues. V lost 4 bases to trimming and J lost 6 bases, with 11 bases between them. CDR3 sequence reads: CATSDPLMAGELFF. The DNA of the CDR3 is TGTGCCACCAGTGACCCCCTTATGGCCGGGGAGCTGTTTTTT.

The genes are TRBV6-5 and TRBJ2-1; 10 nucleotides align to TRBD1. The germline CDR1 and CDR2 sequences are MNHEY and SVGAGI. The CDR3 extends over 15 amino acids. Losses at the gene ends were 8 bases for V and 8 bases for J; bases not matched to a gene: 12. For the CDR3, the DNA is TGTGCCAGCGGATCACCGGGACAGGGGTTACATGAGCAGTTCTTC. It codes for CASGSPGQGLHEQFF.

V gene TRBV20-1 combines with J gene TRBJ2-1; D is possibly TRBD2 (6 bases). Trimming cost V 3 bases and J 8 bases, with 20 bases left between them. The CDR3 contains 15 residues. Germline assignment: CDR1 DFQATT and CDR2 SNEGSKA (reference sequence). CDR3 in amino acids: CSARFAGRVRDEQFF. The CDR3 coding sequence is TGCAGTGCTAGGTTTGCGGGACGGGTTCGGGATGAGCAGTTCTTC.

The chain has TRBV25-1 and TRBJ1-2; 7 nucleotides align to TRBD1. Germline CDR1 reads MGHDK; CDR2 reads SYGVNS. CDR3 length: 12 amino acids. Trimming cost V 7 bases and J 6 bases; bases outside gene matches: 5. This CDR3 is CASMDRRNGYTF. Here the CDR3 DNA reads TGTGCCAGCATGGACAGGAGAAATGGCTACACCTTC.

In this sample, this clonotype turned up a few times. The V and J genes are TRBV3-1 and TRBJ1-1; a possible D gene is TRBD1 (6 bases). V was shortened by 9 bases and J by 3 bases, with 14 bases between the two germline ends. Germline CDR1 reads LGHDT; CDR2 reads YNNKEL (reference sequence). The CDR3 sequence is 13 residues long. CDR3 sequence (DNA): TGTGCCAGTACCCAGGGGTCTCACACTGAAGCTTTCTTT. Amino acid sequence: CASTQGSHTEAFF.

The chain uses TRBV3-1 and TRBJ2-2; 7 nucleotides agree with TRBD1. CDR1 and CDR2 from the germline V gene are LGHDT and YNNKEL (reference sequence). The CDR3 has 16 amino acids. Trimming removed 1 base from V and 6 bases from J; junction bases left unmatched: 8. CDR3 nucleotide sequence: TGTGCCAGCAGCCAAGGCTCCGGGACAGCCCCCGGGGAGCTGTTTTTT. It specifies CASSQGSGTAPGELFF. The complete variable domain, with remaining parts taken from reference TRBV3-1 and TRBJ2-2, reads DTAVSQTPKYLVTQMGNDKSIKCEQNLGHDTMYWYKQDSKKFLKIMFSYNNKELIINETVPNRFSPKSPDKAHLNLHINSLELGDSAVYFCASSQGSGTAPGELFFGEGSRLTVL.

At least ten counts were recorded for this clonotype. V and J are TRBV24-1 and TRBJ2-2; no reliable D call. There are 15 residues in the CDR3. CDR1 KGHDR and CDR2 SFDVKD come from the germline V gene. Trimming shortened V by 7 bases and J by 0 bases, and 11 bases separated the two germline ends. The chain's CDR3 is CATSTEHPNTGELFF. The CDR3 DNA reads TGTGCCACCAGCACTGAGCACCCGAACACCGGGGAGCTGTTTTTT.

The rearrangement uses TRBV12-3 or TRBV12-4 and TRBJ2-7; 7 nucleotides align to TRBD1. The J segment lost 3 bases and the V segment lost 5 bases, leaving 4 bases of the junction unmatched. CDR3 length equals 13 residues. CDR3 residues: CASSIGQDYEQYF. CDR3 DNA: TGTGCCAGCAGTATAGGACAGGACTACGAGCAGTACTTC.

The chain has TRBV25-1 and TRBJ1-4; D gene ambiguous. Germline assignment: CDR1 MGHDK and CDR2 SYGVNS. Trimming took off 6 bases at V and 3 bases at J, with 8 bases between the two ends. The CDR3 totals 13 residues. The CDR3 bases are TGTGCCAGCAGGGGCGCATCTAATGAAAAACTGTTTTTT. It specifies CASRGASNEKLFF.

The genes are TRBV7-9 and TRBJ2-7; D is ambiguous. In germline, CDR1 is SEHNR, CDR2 FQNEAQ (reference sequence). This CDR3 region has 14 residues. V was trimmed by 4 bases and J by 1 base, leaving 11 bases between them. CDR3 amino acids: CASSSHTGSYEQYF. CDR3 in DNA: TGTGCCAGCAGCTCCCACACCGGGTCCTACGAGCAGTACTTC.

This clonotype has a count of ten or more. V and J are TRBV7-3 and TRBJ2-3, with 11 bases lining up with TRBD1. The V segment lost 4 bases and the J segment 4 bases; nucleotides outside the gene matches: 1. Per the germline V gene, CDR1 is SGHTA and CDR2 is FQGTGA. The length of the CDR3 is 14 residues. The CDR3 DNA follows: TGTGCCAGCAGCTGGGGACAGGGGGCAGATACGCAGTATTTT. Encoded protein: CASSWGQGADTQYF.

Only a few counts were recorded for this clonotype. This rearrangement joins TRBV20-1 to TRBJ2-7, with 8 bases matching TRBD1. Germline lookup yields CDR1 DFQATT and CDR2 SNEGSKA (reference sequence). Trimming removed 0 bases from V and 1 base from J; junction bases left unmatched: 5. The CDR3 covers 15 residues. CDR3 amino acids: CSARDGQGASYEQYF. The CDR3 DNA sequence: TGCAGTGCTAGAGATGGGCAGGGGGCATCCTACGAGCAGTACTTC.

The sample holds a few counts of this clonotype. The chain is built from TRBV12-5 and TRBJ1-1; D remains unclear. The CDR3 totals 15 residues. V lost 5 bases and J lost 0, with 13 bases in between. In germline, CDR1 is LGHNT, CDR2 FRNRAP. CDR3 residues: CASGAPRAMNTEAFF. The CDR3 region has the DNA TGTGCTAGTGGTGCCCCCCGGGCGATGAACACTGAAGCTTTCTTT.

The sample holds many counts of this clonotype. V is TRBV9 and J is TRBJ2-3; maybe TRBD2 (7 bases). The CDR3 sequence is 15 residues long. Germline V gene sequence: CDR1 SGDLS, CDR2 YYNGEE. Trimming pared 0 bases from V and 1 base from J, leaving 9 bases between. The CDR3 nucleotides read TGTGCCAGCAGCGTAGGGGGGGGCCGCACAGATACGCAGTATTTT. Its translation: CASSVGGGRTDTQYF.

This clonotype occurred many times. In DNA form, the CDR3 reads TGCAGTGCTAGGAGGGATCTTGACTATGGCTACACCTTC. This translates into CSARRDLDYGYTF. The V gene is TRBV20-1, the J gene TRBJ1-2; the D is unclear. The CDR3 has 13 amino acids. Germline V gene sequence: CDR1 DFQATT, CDR2 SNEGSKA (reference sequence). The V and J ends lost 3 bases and 3 bases respectively, with 11 bases between them.

In its sample, this clonotype was seen a few times. The chain employs TRBV14 and TRBJ1-4; perhaps TRBD1 as D (5 bases). Germline values: CDR1 SGHDN, CDR2 FVKESK. The CDR3 length is 16 residues. Trimming removed 4 bases at V and 5 bases at J, with 17 bases between. The CDR3 here is CASSRLVGGGNEKLFF. Written as DNA, the CDR3 is TGTGCCAGCAGCCGCCTAGTCGGGGGGGGAAATGAAAAACTGTTTTTT.

This clonotype has just a few counts. The chain couples TRBV5-1 to TRBJ2-2; TRBD1 matches 7 bases. The CDR3 consists of 16 residues. V was clipped by 4 bases and J by 4 bases; unmatched bases: 10. Germline lookup yields CDR1 SGHRS and CDR2 YFSETQ. CDR3 region: CASSTRQGGSTGELFF. CDR3 nucleotides: TGCGCCAGCAGCACTCGACAGGGTGGAAGCACCGGGGAGCTGTTTTTT.

This clonotype showed up many times. This chain connects TRBV7-2 to TRBJ2-7, with D unclear. CDR1 is SGHTA, CDR2 FQGNSA, per germline. CDR3 size: 15 residues. V shed 3 bases and J shed 0 bases, with 12 bases lying between them. The CDR3 here is CASSLSQASSYEQYF. As DNA, the CDR3 is TGTGCCAGCAGCTTGTCTCAAGCGAGCTCCTACGAGCAGTACTTC.

This chain uses TRBV5-8 with TRBJ2-5; D is undetermined. CDR1 is SGHTS, CDR2 YDEGEE, per germline. Trimming stripped 4 bases from V and 0 bases from J, with 10 bases between. The CDR3 is 14 residues long. Here the CDR3 reads CASSETINQETQYF. DNA for the CDR3: TGTGCCAGCAGCGAAACTATAAACCAAGAGACCCAGTACTTC.

In its sample, this clonotype was seen a few times. This chain links TRBV19 with TRBJ1-1; D may be TRBD1 (6 bases). Looked up from germline, CDR1 is LNHDA and CDR2 is SQIVND (reference sequence). V was clipped by 7 bases and J by 0 bases, with 15 bases between them. The CDR3 totals 15 residues. CDR3 in DNA: TGTGCCAGTAACCCTATGGGGGCCATGAACACTGAAGCTTTCTTT. Translated, it gives CASNPMGAMNTEAFF.

This clonotype was detected only a few times. The genes are TRBV12-3 or TRBV12-4 and TRBJ1-1, with a weak D call TRBD1 (6 bases). V lost 5 bases and J lost 0, with 13 bases in between. CDR3 length: 15 amino acids. The CDR3 sequence is CASSDPGHLNTEAFF. For the CDR3, the DNA is TGTGCCAGCAGTGATCCGGGACACCTGAACACTGAAGCTTTCTTT.